A selection of T cell receptor beta chains follows, all from one sample in a study of control samples from healthy donors and cancer patients. The protocol was immunoSEQ multiplex PCR, while the TCRdb copy is restricted to in-frame clones and leaves out a portion. The sample includes 80,000 or so clones, around 92% seen only once; the top ten take 5% to 6.5%. The sequenced material came from blood. The receptors originated from a woman aged 55 to 70 in good health. CDR3s include the opening cysteine and the closing phenylalanine or tryptophan. The D gene is left open where the match is weak. The listing skips clone size in some rows; elsewhere it reads once, few, many or a size class.

v_call: TRBV3-1/TRBV3-2
clone_size: -
j_call: TRBJ2-5
d_call: -
cdr3_aa: CASSPLGGAVVKETQYF
cdr3_nt: TGTGCCAGCAGCCCCCTGGGGGGCGCCGTGGTGAAAGAGACCCAGTACTTC

v_call: TRBV7-2
clone_size: -
j_call: TRBJ1-5
d_call: -
cdr3_aa: CASSLTWGAGNQPQHF
cdr3_nt: TGTGCCAGCAGCTTAACGTGGGGTGCTGGCAATCAGCCCCAGCATTTT

v_call: TRBV19
clone_size: -
j_call: TRBJ1-5
d_call: -
cdr3_aa: CASIVTAYSNQPQHF
cdr3_nt: TGTGCCAGTATAGTCACAGCTTATAGCAATCAGCCCCAGCATTTT

v_call: TRBV7-8
clone_size: -
j_call: TRBJ1-5
d_call: -
cdr3_aa: CASSLVGSSNQPQHF
cdr3_nt: TGTGCCAGCAGCTTAGTTGGATCGTCGAATCAGCCCCAGCATTTT

v_call: TRBV24-1
clone_size: -
j_call: TRBJ2-7
d_call: -
cdr3_aa: CATSAGRTYEQYF
cdr3_nt: TGTGCCACCAGTGCGGGCAGAACCTACGAGCAGTACTTC

v_call: TRBV5-4
clone_size: -
j_call: TRBJ1-4
d_call: -
cdr3_aa: CASSWAGGNEKLFF
cdr3_nt: TGTGCCAGCAGCTGGGCGGGCGGAAATGAAAAACTGTTTTTT

v_call: TRBV3-1/TRBV3-2
clone_size: -
j_call: TRBJ2-1
d_call: TRBD1
cdr3_aa: CASSRDRREEQFF
cdr3_nt: TGTGCCAGCAGCCGGGACAGAAGAGAGGAGCAGTTCTTC

v_call: TRBV6-4
clone_size: -
j_call: TRBJ2-1
d_call: -
cdr3_aa: CASSEDRAANEQFF
cdr3_nt: TGTGCCAGCAGTGAAGACCGAGCGGCAAATGAGCAGTTCTTC

v_call: TRBV28
clone_size: -
j_call: TRBJ1-5
d_call: TRBD1
cdr3_aa: CASRTGPNQPQHF
cdr3_nt: TGTGCCAGCAGGACAGGGCCCAATCAGCCCCAGCATTTT

v_call: TRBV28
clone_size: -
j_call: TRBJ2-1
d_call: -
cdr3_aa: CASSSRVSSYNEQFF
cdr3_nt: TGTGCCAGCAGTTCGCGGGTGAGCTCCTACAATGAGCAGTTCTTC

v_call: TRBV7-2
clone_size: -
j_call: TRBJ1-5
d_call: -
cdr3_aa: CASSLGSGMGQPQHF
cdr3_nt: TGTGCCAGCAGCTTAGGATCAGGTATGGGTCAGCCCCAGCATTTT

v_call: TRBV5-4
clone_size: -
j_call: TRBJ2-2
d_call: -
cdr3_aa: CASGLEKRLFF
cdr3_nt: TGTGCCAGCGGATTGGAGAAGAGGCTGTTTTTT

v_call: TRBV11-2
clone_size: few
j_call: TRBJ1-1
d_call: -
cdr3_aa: CASSSDRASLGTEAFF
cdr3_nt: TGTGCCAGCAGCTCGGACCGGGCAAGCTTGGGCACTGAAGCTTTCTTT

v_call: TRBV28
clone_size: -
j_call: TRBJ1-1
d_call: -
cdr3_aa: CASSLIYRDNTEAFF
cdr3_nt: TGTGCCAGCAGCCTAATCTACCGGGACAACACTGAAGCTTTCTTT

v_call: TRBV29-1
clone_size: once
j_call: TRBJ2-1
d_call: -
cdr3_aa: CSVRTTYNEQFF
cdr3_nt: TGCAGCGTGCGGACCACCTACAATGAGCAGTTCTTC

v_call: TRBV7-3
clone_size: -
j_call: TRBJ2-7
d_call: TRBD2
cdr3_aa: CASSLTSGPYEQYF
cdr3_nt: TGTGCCAGCAGCTTGACTAGCGGTCCCTACGAGCAGTACTTC

v_call: TRBV18
clone_size: -
j_call: TRBJ2-1
d_call: -
cdr3_aa: CASSPRLLRQYNEQFF
cdr3_nt: TGTGCCAGCTCACCTCGGTTGCTTCGGCAGTACAATGAGCAGTTCTTC